The 23 T cell receptor beta chains below were found in one sample sequenced in a study of T cell responses to AZD1222 COVID-19 vaccine. TCRdb's copy holds only in-frame clones and misses some; the assay was immunoSEQ multiplex PCR. In the table there are more than 140,000 clones, around 88% of which are singletons. The starting material was peripheral blood, obtained on day 0 of AZD1222 vaccination. The receptors were sampled from an adult in good health.

V and J are TRBV27 and TRBJ2-1; 15 bases line up with TRBD2. This CDR3 region has 16 residues. The germline V gene has CDR1 MNHEY and CDR2 SMNVEV (reference sequence). Unmatched junction bases numbered 6, after V lost 3 bases and J lost 9 bases. CDR3 sequence reads: CASSFLGLAGGTEQFF. In DNA form, the CDR3 reads TGTGCCAGCAGTTTCCTAGGACTAGCGGGAGGGACTGAGCAGTTCTTC.

J is TRBJ1-1 and V is TRBV3-1 (or the pseudogene TRBV3-2); D ambiguous. The CDR3 has 13 residues. Germline V CDR1 and CDR2: LGHDT, YNNKEL (reference sequence). V lost 2 bases to trimming and J lost 4 bases, with 8 bases between them. As DNA, the CDR3 is TGTGCCAGCAGCCAAATGGCAGGCACTGAAGCTTTCTTT. Translating it yields CASSQMAGTEAFF.

The chain links TRBV3-1 (or the pseudogene TRBV3-2) to TRBJ1-1, with D possibly matching TRBD1 (6 bases). V lost 10 bases to trimming and J lost 7 bases, with 16 bases between them. This CDR3 has 12 amino acids. The germline gives CDR1 LGHDT, CDR2 YNNKEL (reference sequence). The CDR3 sequence is CATRDISNEAFF. CDR3 bases: TGTGCCACCAGGGACATTTCTAATGAAGCTTTCTTT.

V gene TRBV7-9 combines with J gene TRBJ1-2; 7 positions match TRBD1. There are 15 residues in the CDR3. Germline-derived CDR1 and CDR2 are SEHNR and FQNEAQ (reference sequence). The junction had 10 bases not matched to a gene; V was cut back by 6 bases and J by 3 bases. The CDR3 is CASSPPRTGHYGYTF. The CDR3 nucleotides read TGTGCCAGCAGTCCCCCGAGGACAGGCCACTATGGCTACACCTTC.

This chain connects TRBV5-6 to TRBJ2-5, with a possible D match to TRBD1 (5 bases). The CDR3 length is 14 residues. Per the germline V gene, CDR1 is SGHDT and CDR2 is YYEEEE. V dropped 3 bases and J dropped 5 bases, with 14 bases sitting between them. CDR3 sequence (DNA): TGTGCCAGCAGCTCAGTCAGGGTAGAGGAGACCCAGTACTTC. Amino acid sequence: CASSSVRVEETQYF.

The chain combines TRBV10-3 with TRBJ2-1; the match to TRBD2 covers 14 bases. Germline V gene sequence: CDR1 ENHRY, CDR2 SYGVKD. Germline trimming cut 7 bases from V and 9 bases from J; bases unmatched to any gene: 17. The CDR3 covers 18 residues. CDR3 sequence: CAIKGLAGETLAVVEQFF. The CDR3 DNA reads as TGTGCCATCAAGGGACTAGCGGGAGAAACTCTAGCCGTAGTTGAGCAGTTCTTC.

The rearrangement links TRBV5-1 to TRBJ2-1; 10 bases map to TRBD2. This CDR3 region has 17 residues. Germline V gene sequence: CDR1 SGHRS, CDR2 YFSETQ. V lost 3 bases and J lost 0; bases outside the gene matches: 6. CDR3 loop: CASSYGLAASSYNEQFF. The CDR3 nucleotides are TGCGCCAGCAGCTACGGACTAGCGGCCAGCTCCTACAATGAGCAGTTCTTC.

This clone showed up just once. The chain employs TRBV6-5 and TRBJ1-5; D ambiguous. This CDR3 spans 12 amino acids. Trimming took off 8 bases at V and 2 bases at J, with 7 bases between the two ends. The germline CDR1 and CDR2 sequences are MNHEY and SVGAGI. CDR3 sequence: CASSQGNQPQHF. The CDR3 nucleotides read TGTGCCAGCTCCCAGGGCAATCAGCCCCAGCATTTT.

This rearrangement joins TRBV2 to TRBJ1-1; no definite D call. Trimming stripped 1 base from V and 5 bases from J, with 14 bases between. From germline, CDR1 is SNHLY and CDR2 FYNNEI. The CDR3 extends over 15 amino acids. Here the CDR3 reads CASSEDSRQSTEAFF. The CDR3 DNA reads TGTGCCAGCAGTGAAGATTCCAGGCAAAGTACTGAAGCTTTCTTT.

The chain employs TRBV6-5 and TRBJ1-1; D ambiguous. In germline, CDR1 is MNHEY, CDR2 SVGAGI. V lost 6 bases and J lost 1, with 9 bases in between. The CDR3 is made up of 13 amino acids. The CDR3 sequence is CASSKVWNTEAFF. The CDR3, as DNA: TGTGCCAGCAGCAAGGTGTGGAACACTGAAGCTTTCTTT.

The chain carries TRBV6-5 and TRBJ1-6; D is undetermined. Germline assignment: CDR1 MNHEY and CDR2 SVGAGI. The ends were cut back, 6 bases at V and 14 bases at J, with 8 bases in the middle. The CDR3 has 10 residues. CDR3 sequence (DNA): TGTGCCAGCAGCAACTTCGCCCTCCACTTT. It translates to CASSNFALHF.

V usage is TRBV6-2 or TRBV6-3 and J usage is TRBJ2-1, with D perhaps matching TRBD1 (6 bases). From germline, CDR1 is MNHEY and CDR2 SVGEGT. This CDR3 has 16 amino acids. V dropped 2 bases and J dropped 6 bases, with 17 bases sitting between them. CDR3 loop: CASSYAQGRRGNEQFF. The CDR3 bases are TGTGCCAGCAGTTACGCACAGGGACGTCGGGGCAATGAGCAGTTCTTC.

The chain carries TRBV5-1 and TRBJ1-1, with D tentatively TRBD1 (6 bases). This CDR3 comprises 13 residues. The V and J ends lost 7 bases and 3 bases respectively, with 13 bases between them. CDR1 and CDR2 from the germline V gene are SGHRS and YFSETQ. CDR3: CASLGGRDTEAFF. Written as DNA, the CDR3 is TGCGCCAGCTTGGGGGGGCGCGACACTGAAGCTTTCTTT.

This chain uses TRBV5-6 with TRBJ1-2; D is perhaps TRBD1 (5 bases). Germline assignment: CDR1 SGHDT and CDR2 YYEEEE. V was shortened by 1 base and J by 4 bases, with 26 bases between the two germline ends. The CDR3 spans 19 residues. The CDR3 region is CASSLYPRDIGLWGYGYTF. CDR3 coding DNA: TGTGCCAGCAGCTTGTACCCCAGGGATATAGGCTTATGGGGCTATGGCTACACCTTC.

As to this clone: The junction and the germline gene differ at one end; a read error may be behind it. V usage is TRBV7-9 and J usage is TRBJ2-5; TRBD2 aligns across 10 bases. CDR1 SEHNR and CDR2 FQNEAQ come from the germline V gene (reference sequence). The CDR3 contains 14 residues. The CDR3 sequence is CASSVAGGRETQYF. The DNA for the CDR3 is TGTGCCAGCAGCGTAGCGGGAGGTAGGGAGACCCAGTACTTC.

The rearrangement links TRBV3-1 (or the pseudogene TRBV3-2) to TRBJ1-1; TRBD1 is a possible D gene (5 bases). Germline assignment: CDR1 LGHDT and CDR2 YNNKEL (reference sequence). Trimming cost V 1 base and J 1 base, with 7 bases left between them. The CDR3 has 14 residues. The CDR3, as DNA: TGTGCCAGCAGCCAAGCACAGGCGAACACTGAAGCTTTCTTT. This sequence encodes CASSQAQANTEAFF.

The table lists this clone with a few counts. J is TRBJ2-1 and V is TRBV18, with 9 bases that match TRBD2. Germline trimming cut 3 bases from V and 9 bases from J; bases unmatched to any gene: 12. Germline V lookup: CDR1 KGHSH, CDR2 LQKENI. The CDR3 is made up of 16 amino acids. CDR3 region: CASSPPALAGSGEQFF. CDR3 coding DNA: TGTGCCAGCTCACCGCCGGCGCTAGCGGGGAGTGGTGAGCAGTTCTTC.

The chain is built from TRBV7-2 and TRBJ2-7; 9 bases fit TRBD2. The V segment lost 5 bases and the J segment 6 bases; nucleotides outside the gene matches: 11. The CDR3 has 15 residues. Per germline, CDR1 SGHTA and CDR2 FQGNSA. The CDR3 region has the DNA TGTGCCAGCAGCCCCCAGATGACTAGCGGAGGCGAGCAGTACTTC. Translating gives CASSPQMTSGGEQYF. Drawing the rest from reference TRBV7-2 and TRBJ2-7, the complete variable domain is GAGVSQSPSNKVTEKGKDVELRCDPISGHTALYWYRQSLGQGLEFLIYFQGNSAPDKSGLPSDRFSAERTGGSVSTLTIQRTQQEDSAVYLCASSPQMTSGGEQYFGPGTRLTVT.

This rearrangement joins TRBV7-2 to TRBJ1-4; possible D gene TRBD1, 6 bases. Germline values: CDR1 SGHTA, CDR2 FQGNSA. Deletions cut 0 bases from V and 8 bases from J, with 13 bases between. This CDR3 region has 15 residues. CDR3 sequence reads: CASSLAPGAVEKLFF. The CDR3 region has the DNA TGTGCCAGCAGCTTAGCCCCAGGGGCCGTAGAAAAACTGTTTTTT. Full variable domain (rest looked up from reference TRBV7-2 and TRBJ1-4): GAGVSQSPSNKVTEKGKDVELRCDPISGHTALYWYRQSLGQGLEFLIYFQGNSAPDKSGLPSDRFSAERTGGSVSTLTIQRTQQEDSAVYLCASSLAPGAVEKLFFGSGTQLSVL.

V and J are TRBV9 and TRBJ2-7; D is perhaps TRBD1 or TRBD2 (5 bases each). This CDR3 contains 14 residues. The V gene lost 0 bases and the J gene lost 2 bases, with 9 bases spanning the gap. The germline CDR1 and CDR2 sequences are SGDLS and YYNGEE. CDR3 sequence: CASSVVGDAYEQYF. CDR3 nucleotide sequence: TGTGCCAGCAGCGTAGTGGGGGACGCCTACGAGCAGTACTTC.

V gene TRBV9 combines with J gene TRBJ2-6; TRBD1 might be the D (6 bases). Germline V gene lookup returns CDR1 SGDLS and CDR2 YYNGEE. The length of the CDR3 is 19 residues. V shed 4 bases and J shed 0 bases, with 20 bases lying between them. The DNA for the CDR3 is TGTGCCAGCAGCCCTCGAGACCGGGACATCCGCTCTGGGGCCAACGTCCTGACTTTC. This encodes CASSPRDRDIRSGANVLTF. Variable domain in full (rest from reference TRBV9 and TRBJ2-6): DSGVTQTPKHLITATGQRVTLRCSPRSGDLSVYWYQQSLDQGLQFLIQYYNGEERAKGNILERFSAQQFPDLHSELNLSSLELGDSALYFCASSPRDRDIRSGANVLTFGAGSRLTVL.

The chain has TRBV7-2 and TRBJ2-7; D possibly matches TRBD1 or TRBD2 (5 bases each). The germline gives CDR1 SGHTA, CDR2 FQGNSA. V shed 2 bases and J shed 2 bases, with 10 bases lying between them. The CDR3 is 14 residues long. The CDR3 loop reads CASSLFGGTYEQYF. The CDR3 DNA sequence: TGTGCCAGCAGCTTATTTGGGGGAACCTACGAGCAGTACTTC.

The chain is built from TRBV9 and TRBJ1-1; D unresolved. Germline V gene lookup returns CDR1 SGDLS and CDR2 YYNGEE. The CDR3 has 14 amino acids. Trimming cost V 4 bases and J 1 base, with 11 bases left between them. The CDR3 spells CASSPQTSNTEAFF. As DNA, the CDR3 is TGTGCCAGCAGCCCCCAGACATCGAACACTGAAGCTTTCTTT.